A selection of T cell receptor beta chains follows, all from one sample in a study of cytomegalovirus exposure and HLA in healthy donors. Only in-frame clones appear in the TCRdb table, and some are missing; sequencing was by immunoSEQ multiplex PCR. Here the sample spans roughly 200,000 clones, about 83% being singletons. The material sequenced was PBMCs. These receptors came from a female donor in good health and CMV-seronegative. The CDR3 runs from the conserved cysteine through the conserved F or W. D genes are given only for firm matches. The size of a clone is reported for some rows only, either as once, few or many, or as a class for expanded clones.

.	TRBV28	TRBJ2-2	TRBD2	TGTGCCAGCGTCGGGGGGGGGTCAGGCACCGGGGAGCTGTTTTTT	CASVGGGSGTGELFF
.	TRBV4-1	TRBJ2-5	TRBD2	TGCGCCAGCAGCGTTCGGGATCGGGCTAGCGGGATACAAGAGACCCAGTACTTC	CASSVRDRASGIQETQYF
.	TRBV2	TRBJ2-7	TRBD2	TGTGCCAGCAGTGCGGAGCTAGCGGGGGCTGGATCCTACGAGCAGTACTTC	CASSAELAGAGSYEQYF
once	TRBV9	TRBJ1-5	TRBD1	TGTGCCAGCAGCGGACAGGGCTTCAATCAGCCCCAGCATTTT	CASSGQGFNQPQHF
.	TRBV28	TRBJ2-1	.	TGTGCCAGCAGTAGAGACACTAGCTCCTACAATGAGCAGTTCTTC	CASSRDTSSYNEQFF
.	TRBV4-1	TRBJ2-3	TRBD2	TGCGCCAGCAGCCAAGAAAGACTAGCGGGGGGGAGTGATACGCAGTATTTT	CASSQERLAGGSDTQYF
.	TRBV15	TRBJ2-7	TRBD1	TGTGCCACCAGCAGGGACAGGGAGTTGGGCACCTACGAGCAGTACTTC	CATSRDRELGTYEQYF
.	TRBV29-1	TRBJ2-3	.	TGCAGCGTTGAAACTCCTAGTGGCACAGATACGCAGTATTTT	CSVETPSGTDTQYF
.	TRBV7-9	TRBJ2-7	.	TGTGCCAGCAGCTTGGGGGGGCACGAGCAGTACTTC	CASSLGGHEQYF
.	TRBV9	TRBJ2-1	TRBD2	TGTGCCAGCAGCGCTCGGGAGGGCGCCTACAATGAGCAGTTCTTC	CASSAREGAYNEQFF
.	TRBV15	TRBJ1-1	TRBD1	TGTGCCACCAGCATACCCCGGCAGGGGGTCGGAATGAACACTGAAGCTTTCTTT	CATSIPRQGVGMNTEAFF
once	TRBV4-2	TRBJ2-6	.	TGTGCCAGCAGCCAAACGGGGGGCTCCTCTGGGGCCAACGTCCTGACTTTC	CASSQTGGSSGANVLTF
once	TRBV4-1	TRBJ2-7	.	TGCGCCAGCAGCCCCCGGGACAACTCCTACGAGCAGTACTTC	CASSPRDNSYEQYF
.	TRBV27	TRBJ2-5	.	TGTGCCAGCTCAAGAGCGGAGGGGGAGACCCAGTACTTC	CASSRAEGETQYF
.	TRBV30	TRBJ1-2	TRBD1	TGTGCCTGGAGAGGGGACAGGGGCTATGGCTACACCTTC	CAWRGDRGYGYTF
.	TRBV9	TRBJ1-4	.	TGTGCCAGCAGCGTCGCGGAGGGGCGCGGTGAAAAACTGTTTTTT	CASSVAEGRGEKLFF
.	TRBV6-5	TRBJ1-1	TRBD1	TGTGCCAGCAGTCGACAGGGGAACACTGAAGCTTTCTTT	CASSRQGNTEAFF
.	TRBV6-5	TRBJ2-7	.	TGTGCCAGCCTCGACAGGCATCTCCCCCAGCAGTACTTC	CASLDRHLPQQYF
.	TRBV7-9	TRBJ2-1	TRBD1	TGTTCCAGCAGCTCCCCCGGGACAGGGTCCCTGTATGAGCAGTTCTTC	CSSSSPGTGSLYEQFF
once	TRBV7-9	TRBJ1-3	TRBD1	TGTGCCAGCAGCTCGGGACAGGGAGACACCATATATTTT	CASSSGQGDTIYF
.	TRBV7-9	TRBJ2-1	TRBD2	TGTGCCAGCAGCTTAGGGTCGAGCGGGAGTATATACAATGAGCAGTTCTTC	CASSLGSSGSIYNEQFF
.	TRBV9	TRBJ1-2	.	TGTGCCAGCAGCACACGGGACAAACTTAACTATGGCTACACCTTC	CASSTRDKLNYGYTF
.	TRBV9	TRBJ1-2	.	TGTGCCAGCAGCGTAGGGGGCGGACATGGCTACACCTTC	CASSVGGGHGYTF
.	TRBV29-1	TRBJ2-5	.	TGCAGCGTTGGGCACCTCCAAGAGACCCAGTACTTC	CSVGHLQETQYF
.	TRBV29-1	TRBJ2-7	TRBD2	TGCAGCGTTGCCGGGACTAGCGGGAGCGGCGAGCAGTACTTC	CSVAGTSGSGEQYF
.	TRBV15	TRBJ1-3	.	TGTGCCACCAGCAGAGAGGCAGGGGAAGGAAACACCATATATTTT	CATSREAGEGNTIYF
.	TRBV18	TRBJ1-4	.	TGTGCCAGCTCACCAACTCGGGGGAAACTGTTTTTT	CASSPTRGKLFF
.	TRBV4-2	TRBJ2-3	.	TGTGCCAGCAGCCAAGCCCCTAGTAGAGGCACAGATACGCAGTATTTT	CASSQAPSRGTDTQYF
.	TRBV29-1	TRBJ1-1	TRBD1	TGCAGAGGGACAGCGAACACTGAAGCTTTCTTT	CRGTANTEAFF
.	TRBV7-9	TRBJ1-2	.	TGTTCCAGCAGCTTGACAGGATCTTACGGCTACACCTTC	CSSSLTGSYGYTF
.	TRBV7-6	TRBJ2-7	TRBD1	TGTGCCAGCAGCCCAGGACAGGCGTTATACGAGCAGTACTTC	CASSPGQALYEQYF
.	TRBV7-9	TRBJ2-7	TRBD1	TGTGCCAGCAGCTCCCCATTACAGGGGAGTGCCTACGAGCAGTACTTC	CASSSPLQGSAYEQYF
.	TRBV27	TRBJ2-7	TRBD2	TGTGCCAGCAGAGGCTGGTTCAGCGGGAGTTGGTACGAGCAGTACTTC	CASRGWFSGSWYEQYF
once	TRBV19	TRBJ2-2	TRBD2	TGTGCCAGTAGTATATTAGGGACTAGCGGGAGGGCCCGCGCCGGGGAGCTGTTTTTT	CASSILGTSGRARAGELFF
.	TRBV6-5	TRBJ2-3	TRBD1	TGTGCCAGCAGGGGGACAGGGAAGGGATATACGCAGTATTTT	CASRGTGKGYTQYF
.	TRBV4-3	TRBJ2-7	TRBD2	TGCGCCAGCAGCCGGGGACTAGCGGGAGAGAACGAGCAGTACTTC	CASSRGLAGENEQYF
few	TRBV7-9	TRBJ2-3	.	TGTGCCAGCAGCTTGGACAGAGTCACAGATACGCAGTATTTT	CASSLDRVTDTQYF
.	TRBV6-6	TRBJ1-1	.	TGTGCCAGCAGCTTTACCTCGGGAGGAAGCACTGAAGCTTTCTTT	CASSFTSGGSTEAFF
.	TRBV27	TRBJ2-7	TRBD2	TGTGCCAGCAGTTTTGCGGGAGCCTACGAGCAGTACTTC	CASSFAGAYEQYF
few	TRBV18	TRBJ1-5	.	TGTGCCAGCTCACCAGGGGAGGTTCAGCCCCAGCATTTT	CASSPGEVQPQHF
once	TRBV5-1	TRBJ2-7	TRBD1	TGCGCCAGCAGCCAGGGACAGGGGGCGGTCTACGAGCAGTACTTC	CASSQGQGAVYEQYF
.	TRBV6-5	TRBJ2-1	.	TGTGCCAGCAGTTACCCGTGGGCTGAGCAGTTCTTC	CASSYPWAEQFF
.	TRBV6-5	TRBJ2-4	.	TGTGCCAGCAGCGAGGGTGGCATTCAGTACTTC	CASSEGGIQYF
.	TRBV28	TRBJ2-1	TRBD2	TGTGCCAGCACCAAGCTAGCGGGAGAAAGGAATGAGCAGTTCTTC	CASTKLAGERNEQFF
.	TRBV28	TRBJ2-7	TRBD1	TGTGCCAGCAGCCCCCTGACAGGGGCCGACGAGCAGTACTTC	CASSPLTGADEQYF